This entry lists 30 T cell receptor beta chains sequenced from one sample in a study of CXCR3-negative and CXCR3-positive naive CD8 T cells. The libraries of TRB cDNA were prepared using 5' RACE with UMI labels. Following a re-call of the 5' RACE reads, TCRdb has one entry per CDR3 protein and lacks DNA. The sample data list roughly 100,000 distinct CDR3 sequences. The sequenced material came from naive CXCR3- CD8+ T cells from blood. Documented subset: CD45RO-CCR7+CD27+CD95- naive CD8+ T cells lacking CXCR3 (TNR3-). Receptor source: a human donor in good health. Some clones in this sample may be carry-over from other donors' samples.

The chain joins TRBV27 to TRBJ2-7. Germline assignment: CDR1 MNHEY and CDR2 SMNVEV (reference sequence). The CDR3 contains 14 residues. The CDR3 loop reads CASRIGGSSHEQYF.

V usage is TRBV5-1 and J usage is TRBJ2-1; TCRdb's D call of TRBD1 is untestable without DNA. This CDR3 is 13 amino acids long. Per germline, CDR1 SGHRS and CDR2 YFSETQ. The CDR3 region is CASSTRQGDEQFF. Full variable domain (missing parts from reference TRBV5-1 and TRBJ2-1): KAGVTQTPRYLIKTRGQQVTLSCSPISGHRSVSWYQQTPGQGLQFLFEYFSETQRNKGNFPGRFSGRQFSNSRSEMNVSTLELGDSALYLCASSTRQGDEQFFGPGTRLTVL.

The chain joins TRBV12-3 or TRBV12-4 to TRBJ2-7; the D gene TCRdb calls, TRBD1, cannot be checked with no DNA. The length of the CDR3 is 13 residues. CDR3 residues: CASSMGQLYEQYF.

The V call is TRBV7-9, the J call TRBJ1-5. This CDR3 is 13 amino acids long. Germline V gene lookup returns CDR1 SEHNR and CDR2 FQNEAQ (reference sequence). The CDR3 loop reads CASSLPGNQPQHF.

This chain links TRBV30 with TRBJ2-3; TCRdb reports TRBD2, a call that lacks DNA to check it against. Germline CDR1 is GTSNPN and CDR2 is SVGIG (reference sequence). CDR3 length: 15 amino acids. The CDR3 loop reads CAWRTWREHTDTQYF.

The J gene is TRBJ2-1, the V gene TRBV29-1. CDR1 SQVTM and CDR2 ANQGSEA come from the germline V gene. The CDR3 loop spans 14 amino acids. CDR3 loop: CSVEIGREDNEQFF.

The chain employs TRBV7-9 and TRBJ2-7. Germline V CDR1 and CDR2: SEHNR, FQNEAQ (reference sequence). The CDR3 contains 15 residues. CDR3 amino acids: CASSLGIGPTYEQYF.

The chain's CDR3 is CASSDGEPQHF. V and J are TRBV25-1 and TRBJ1-5. The CDR3 spans 11 residues. Germline loops: CDR1 MGHDK, CDR2 SYGVNS. Full variable domain (remainder filled in from reference TRBV25-1 and TRBJ1-5): EADIYQTPRYLVIGTGKKITLECSQTMGHDKMYWYQQDPGMELHLIHYSYGVNSTEKGDLSSESTVSRIRTEHFPLTLESARPSHTSQYLCASSDGEPQHFGDGTRLSIL.

The CDR3 protein is CASSQSRAWNQPQHF. J is TRBJ1-5 and V is TRBV7-8. The germline CDR1 and CDR2 sequences are SGHVS and FQNEAQ. This CDR3 is 15 amino acids long.

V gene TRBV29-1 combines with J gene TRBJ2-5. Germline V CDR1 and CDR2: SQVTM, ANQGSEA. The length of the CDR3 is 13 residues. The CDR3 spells CSVDHWGQETQYF.

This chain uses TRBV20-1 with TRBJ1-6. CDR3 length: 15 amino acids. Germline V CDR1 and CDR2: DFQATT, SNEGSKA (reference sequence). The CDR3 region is CSATTRSSYNSPLHF.

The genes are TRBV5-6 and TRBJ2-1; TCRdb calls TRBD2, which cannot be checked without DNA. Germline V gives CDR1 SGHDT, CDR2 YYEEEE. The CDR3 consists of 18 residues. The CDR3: CASSPRSIADPTEHEQFF.

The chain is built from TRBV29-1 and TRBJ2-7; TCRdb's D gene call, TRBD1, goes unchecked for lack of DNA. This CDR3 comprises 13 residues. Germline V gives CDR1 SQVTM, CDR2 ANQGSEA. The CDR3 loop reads CSVWGNVEHEQYF.

CDR3 sequence: CASSLMDAPGEQFF. The J gene is TRBJ2-1, the V gene TRBV7-6; there is no DNA to check the TCRdb D call of TRBD1. Germline CDR1 is SGHVS and CDR2 is FNYEAQ. The CDR3 has 14 amino acids.

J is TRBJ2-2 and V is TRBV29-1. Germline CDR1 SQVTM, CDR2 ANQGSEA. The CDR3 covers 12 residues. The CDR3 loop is CSVSKDAGELFF.

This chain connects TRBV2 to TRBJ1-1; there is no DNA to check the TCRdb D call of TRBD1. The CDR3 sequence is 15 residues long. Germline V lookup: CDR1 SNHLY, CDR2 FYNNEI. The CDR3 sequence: CASSGGTGQNTEAFF.

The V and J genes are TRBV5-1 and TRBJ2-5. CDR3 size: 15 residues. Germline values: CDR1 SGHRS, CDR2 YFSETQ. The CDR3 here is CASSLLPDGVETQYF. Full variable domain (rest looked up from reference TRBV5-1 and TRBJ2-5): KAGVTQTPRYLIKTRGQQVTLSCSPISGHRSVSWYQQTPGQGLQFLFEYFSETQRNKGNFPGRFSGRQFSNSRSEMNVSTLELGDSALYLCASSLLPDGVETQYFGPGTRLLVL.

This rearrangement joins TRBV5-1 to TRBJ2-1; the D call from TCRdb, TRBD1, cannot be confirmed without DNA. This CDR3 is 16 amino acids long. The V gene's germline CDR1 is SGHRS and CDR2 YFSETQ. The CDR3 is CASSLLPPQEYNEQFF.

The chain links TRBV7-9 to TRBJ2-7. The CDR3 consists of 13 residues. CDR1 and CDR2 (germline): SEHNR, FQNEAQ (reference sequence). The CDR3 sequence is CASSFLVSYEQYF.

The CDR3 spells CASTPILAGGPEDTQYF. The gene calls are TRBV6-2 or TRBV6-3 and TRBJ2-3; with no DNA, the TCRdb D assignment of TRBD2 cannot be verified. The CDR3 sequence is 17 residues long. Germline V gene sequence: CDR1 MNHEY, CDR2 SVGEGT.

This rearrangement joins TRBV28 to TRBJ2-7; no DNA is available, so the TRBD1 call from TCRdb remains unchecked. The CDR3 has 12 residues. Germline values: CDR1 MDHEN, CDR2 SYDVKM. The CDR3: CASSPDGDEQYF.

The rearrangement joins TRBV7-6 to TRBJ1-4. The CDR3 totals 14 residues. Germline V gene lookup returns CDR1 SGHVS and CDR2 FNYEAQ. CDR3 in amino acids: CASSSDILDGKLFF.

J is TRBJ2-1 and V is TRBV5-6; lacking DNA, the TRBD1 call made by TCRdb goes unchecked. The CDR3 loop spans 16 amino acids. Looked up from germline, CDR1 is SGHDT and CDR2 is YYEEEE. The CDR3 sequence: CASSLDWGDWTNEQFF.

CDR3 residues: CASSLALEQETQYF. The chain uses TRBV5-4 and TRBJ2-5. The length of the CDR3 is 14 residues. The germline gives CDR1 SGHNT, CDR2 YYREEE (reference sequence).

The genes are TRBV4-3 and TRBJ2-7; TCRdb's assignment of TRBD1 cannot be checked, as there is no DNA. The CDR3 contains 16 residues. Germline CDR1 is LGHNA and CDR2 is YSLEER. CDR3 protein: CASSQDRQGAFYEQYF.

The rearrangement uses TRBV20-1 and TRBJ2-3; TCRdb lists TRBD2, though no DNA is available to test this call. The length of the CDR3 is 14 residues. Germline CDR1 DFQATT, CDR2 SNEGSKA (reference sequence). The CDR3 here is CSAWDFLRTDTQYF.

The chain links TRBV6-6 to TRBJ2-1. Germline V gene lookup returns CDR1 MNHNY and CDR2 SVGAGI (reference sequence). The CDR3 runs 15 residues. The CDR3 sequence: CASSLVGGTYNEQFF.

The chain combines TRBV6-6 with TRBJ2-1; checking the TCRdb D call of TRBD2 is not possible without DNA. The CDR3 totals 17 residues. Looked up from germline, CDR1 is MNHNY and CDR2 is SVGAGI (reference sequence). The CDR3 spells CASTQSILAGGVNEQFF.

CDR3 sequence reads: CASSQEGGYNEQFF. The chain has TRBV4-2 and TRBJ2-1. CDR3 length: 14 residues. CDR1 and CDR2 (germline): LGHNA, YNFKEQ.

The CDR3 is CSDQTADTQYF. The V call is TRBV29-1, the J call TRBJ2-3. Germline CDR1 SQVTM, CDR2 ANQGSEA. This CDR3 is built from 11 residues.